This is a list of T cell receptor beta chains from one sample in a study of response to subunit inactivated influenza vaccine. Each CDR3 protein gets one entry after TCRdb re-called the RT-PCR reads with MiXCR. The data show around 790,000 distinct CDR3 sequences, around 20% seen once. Sequencing used PBMCs from blood, obtained around 5 days after vaccination. These receptors came from a man aged 50 to 59 who received an inactivated influenza vaccine. The CDR3 runs from the conserved cysteine through the conserved F or W. D genes are given only for firm matches. Clone size is stated in some rows and not others, as once, few, many or a class when expanded.

TRBJ2-3	TRBD2	TRBV20-1	17	.	CSAKLQGLAGGHDTQYF	TGCAGTGCTAAACTACAGGGACTAGCGGGGGGGCACGATACGCAGTATTTT
TRBJ2-1	TRBD1	TRBV5-1	14	many	CASSIGTDYNEQFF	TGCGCCAGCAGCATCGGGACAGATTACAATGAGCAGTTCTTC
TRBJ2-3	TRBD1	TRBV2	14	few	CASIPDRGTDTQYF	TGTGCCAGCATCCCCGACAGGGGCACAGATACGCAGTATTTT
TRBJ2-5	.	TRBV20-1	13	few	CSASPQGGETQYF	TGCAGTGCTAGTCCCCAAGGGGGAGAGACCCAGTACTTC
TRBJ2-7	.	TRBV28	12	.	CASRDQVYEQYF	TGTGCCAGCAGGGACCAGGTCTACGAGCAGTACTTC
TRBJ2-4	.	TRBV5-6	16	few	CASSLDLISAKNIQYF	TGTGCCAGCAGCTTGGACCTAATATCAGCCAAAAACATTCAGTACTTC
TRBJ2-5	.	TRBV6-5	14	many	CASSYSGGQETQYF	TGTGCCAGCAGTTACTCAGGGGGGCAAGAGACCCAGTACTTC
TRBJ2-3	.	TRBV11-2	15	.	CASSLGTPKVDTQYF	TGTGCCAGCAGCTTGGGGACGCCGAAGGTAGATACGCAGTATTTT
TRBJ2-3	TRBD2	TRBV20-1	14	few	CSAHSGGRTDTQYF	TGCAGTGCTCATAGCGGGGGCCGCACAGATACGCAGTATTTT
TRBJ1-5	TRBD1	TRBV6-2/TRBV6-3	13	.	CASSYNRGQPQHF	TGTGCCAGCAGTTACAACAGGGGTCAGCCCCAGCATTTT
TRBJ2-3	.	TRBV6-2/TRBV6-3	16	.	CASSYSSQGSTDTQYF	TGTGCCAGCAGTTACTCATCACAGGGTAGCACAGATACGCAGTATTTT
TRBJ2-7	.	TRBV11-2	16	few	CASSLEGAGHAYEQYF	TGTGCCAGCAGCTTAGAGGGGGCAGGACACGCCTACGAGCAGTACTTC
TRBJ2-7	.	TRBV12-3/TRBV12-4	15	many	CASSLRRGEPYEQYF	TGTGCCAGCAGTTTAAGGAGGGGTGAGCCCTACGAGCAGTACTTC
TRBJ2-5	TRBD2	TRBV12-3/TRBV12-4	15	many	CASSLVPGRAETQYF	TGTGCCAGCAGTTTAGTCCCCGGGAGGGCTGAGACCCAGTACTTC